This T cell receptor beta chain came from a study of beta chain features in type 1 diabetes. Notes on the study in general: Here, the possible influence of HLA type (on TCRB rearrangement) remained unresolved.

This CDR3 region has 13 residues. Trimming removed 1 base from V and 5 bases from J, with 6 bases in between. Germline lookup yields CDR1 SGHTA and CDR2 FQGTGA. cDNA synthesis used the whole RNA isolate, giving expressed TCRB sequences. Naive, central memory and regulatory T cell samples came to a mean of approximately 4 million reads. TCRdb keeps only in-frame clones here, not all; method: immunoSEQ multiplex PCR. The repertoire holds more than 150,000 clones, around 13% seen once, with 0.55% to 0.8% in the top ten. The sample holds a few counts of this clone. Its antigen is as yet unknown. The gene calls are TRBV7-3 and TRBJ2-1, with D hard to call. The sequenced material came from central memory CD4+ T cells from blood. This sequence originates from a woman in her late teens or twenties in good health. The CDR3 nucleotides read TGTGCCAGCAGCTTAAACAGAAACAATGAGCAGTTCTTC. Translated, it gives CASSLNRNNEQFF.